The 4 T cell receptor beta chains below were found in one sample sequenced in a study of cytomegalovirus exposure and HLA in healthy donors. PCR was performed using 60 Vbeta and 13 Jbeta primers. The method was immunoSEQ multiplex PCR; TCRdb's version includes in-frame clones alone and lacks a portion of them. Among fewer than 90,000 clones listed, about 76% were seen once. The sample consisted of PBMCs. The source is a man aged 30 to 45 in good health and CMV-seropositive.

The chain recombines TRBV30 with TRBJ2-7; 10 bases line up with TRBD1. J was trimmed by 3 bases and V by 0 bases; bases with no gene match: 2. CDR1 and CDR2 from the germline V gene are GTSNPN and SVGIG (reference sequence). The CDR3 runs 14 residues. DNA for the CDR3: TGTGCCTGGAGTGTCGGGACAGGGGACTACGAGCAGTACTTC. This sequence encodes CAWSVGTGDYEQYF.

V usage is TRBV9 and J usage is TRBJ1-2; the D gene is possibly TRBD1 (5 bases). Trimming pared 0 bases from V and 3 bases from J, leaving 9 bases between. CDR3 length: 14 residues. Germline CDR1 and CDR2: SGDLS and YYNGEE. This CDR3 is CASSVGGGDYGYTF. CDR3 DNA sequence: TGTGCCAGCAGCGTAGGCGGGGGAGACTATGGCTACACCTTC.

This clone came up a few times. The rearrangement links TRBV7-2 to TRBJ1-1; D is ambiguous. The CDR3 spans 12 residues. The V end lost 5 bases, the J end lost 11 bases, and 15 bases lay between the germline ends. Looked up from germline, CDR1 is SGHTA and CDR2 is FQGNSA. DNA for the CDR3: TGTGCCAGCAGCGCCGTTTGGGAGCTGGCTTTCTTT. Its protein product is CASSAVWELAFF.

The chain links TRBV7-2 to TRBJ1-1; D ambiguous. This CDR3 region has 13 residues. The ends were cut back, 4 bases at V and 5 bases at J, with 11 bases in the middle. Per germline, CDR1 SGHTA and CDR2 FQGNSA. The CDR3 region has the DNA TGTGCCAGCAGCTCCGATACCGCGACTGAAGCTTTCTTT. This encodes CASSSDTATEAFF.